Listed here are 29 T cell receptor beta chains from one sample, sequenced in a study of blood T cells in healthy people across ages. A second about 6 to 11 cycle PCR used barcoded and J-beta primers. TCRdb passed the 5' RACE reads through MiXCR, listing each CDR3 protein once. This sample yields some 700,000 distinct CDR3 sequences, of which 40% to 45% are seen a single time; 20% to 25% belongs to the top ten. Specimen: blood. The origin of the receptors is a woman in her fifties or sixties in good health.

The chain joins TRBV28 to TRBJ1-2; the match to TRBD1 covers 8 bases. Losses at the gene ends were 2 bases for V and 4 bases for J; bases not matched to a gene: 6. Germline V gene data show CDR1 as MDHEN and CDR2 as SYDVKM. The CDR3 contains 15 residues. This CDR3 reads CASSLDFGTGYGYTF. Here the CDR3 DNA reads TGTGCCAGCAGTTTAGATTTCGGGACAGGCTATGGCTACACCTTC.

The gene calls are TRBV2 and TRBJ2-7; D might be TRBD1 or TRBD2, each matching 5 bases. The CDR3 is made up of 15 amino acids. V was pared by 1 base and J by 0 bases, with 10 bases between. CDR1 is SNHLY, CDR2 FYNNEI, per germline. CDR3 nucleotide sequence: TGTGCCAGCAGTGAAGAGAGGGGCATCTCCTACGAGCAGTACTTC. Translating gives CASSEERGISYEQYF.

The CDR3 coding sequence is TGTGCCAGCAGCCCAGAGACTAGGAGCACAGATACGCAGTATTTT. This gives the protein CASSPETRSTDTQYF. The chain recombines TRBV7-3 with TRBJ2-3; TRBD2 is a possible D gene (6 bases). V shed 5 bases and J shed 0 bases, with 12 bases lying between them. There are 15 residues in the CDR3. Germline loops: CDR1 SGHTA, CDR2 FQGTGA. The variable domain in full, completed from reference TRBV7-3 and TRBJ2-3, reads GAGVSQTPSNKVTEKGKYVELRCDPISGHTALYWYRQSLGQGPEFLIYFQGTGAADDSGLPNDRFFAVRPEGSVSTLKIQRTERGDSAVYLCASSPETRSTDTQYFGPGTRLTVL.

V gene TRBV7-2 combines with J gene TRBJ2-7, with TRBD1 identical over 10 bases. With 5 bases clipped from V and 3 bases from J, the junction kept 7 bases outside the gene matches. This CDR3 is 15 amino acids long. The germline CDR1 and CDR2 sequences are SGHTA and FQGNSA. CDR3 amino acids: CASSEGQGWVYEQYF. DNA of the CDR3: TGTGCCAGCAGCGAGGGACAGGGGTGGGTCTACGAGCAGTACTTC. Full variable domain (rest looked up from reference TRBV7-2 and TRBJ2-7): GAGVSQSPSNKVTEKGKDVELRCDPISGHTALYWYRQSLGQGLEFLIYFQGNSAPDKSGLPSDRFSAERTGGSVSTLTIQRTQQEDSAVYLCASSEGQGWVYEQYFGPGTRLTVT.

This clonotype has a handful of counts. This chain joins TRBV3-1 and TRBJ2-5; 8 nucleotides agree with TRBD2. The DNA end is a closer match to TRBJ2-7, so the J assignment may be wrong. CDR3 size: 15 residues. The germline gives CDR1 LGHDT, CDR2 YNNKEL (reference sequence). The CDR3 is CASSLESSGSLEQYF. The CDR3 bases are TGTGCCAGCAGCCTTGAGTCCAGCGGGAGTCTCGAGCAGTACTTC.

J is TRBJ2-4 and V is TRBV4-1, with unresolved D. The germline CDR1 and CDR2 sequences are MGHRA and YSYEKL. The CDR3 is 15 residues long. Trimming stripped 2 bases from V and 0 bases from J, with 8 bases between. In nucleotides, the CDR3 is TGCGCCAGCAGCCAACTAAATCTAGCCAAAAACATTCAGTACTTC. As protein: CASSQLNLAKNIQYF.

The chain uses TRBV3-1 and TRBJ2-1, with no clear D. Germline lookup yields CDR1 LGHDT and CDR2 YNNKEL (reference sequence). V gave up 0 bases and J gave up 1 base, with 7 bases separating them. The CDR3 contains 15 residues. CDR3 sequence: CASSQDSISYNEQFF. The DNA of the CDR3 is TGTGCCAGCAGCCAAGATTCTATATCCTACAATGAGCAGTTCTTC.

The gene calls are TRBV20-1 and TRBJ2-7, with 8 bases matching TRBD1. This CDR3 has 15 residues. Losses at the gene ends were 0 bases for V and 2 bases for J; bases not matched to a gene: 6. CDR1 is DFQATT and CDR2 is SNEGSKA in the germline V gene (reference sequence). The CDR3 DNA is TGCAGTGCTAGAGACGGCAGGGGGCATACCTACGAGCAGTACTTC. It yields the protein CSARDGRGHTYEQYF.

V usage is TRBV7-8 and J usage is TRBJ2-7; TRBD2 matches 12 bases. The ends lost 8 bases at V and 7 bases at J; junction bases unmatched: 12. Germline lookup yields CDR1 SGHVS and CDR2 FQNEAQ. The CDR3 length is 15 residues. CDR3 residues: CASGSSGGANNEQYF. The CDR3 nucleotides read TGTGCCAGCGGATCTAGCGGGGGGGCTAACAATGAGCAGTACTTC.

V gene TRBV29-1 combines with J gene TRBJ2-4; tentatively, D is TRBD1 or TRBD2 (6 bases each). The V gene's germline CDR1 is SQVTM and CDR2 ANQGSEA. The CDR3 loop spans 13 amino acids. Trimming removed 6 bases at V and 13 bases at J, with 22 bases between. The CDR3 bases are TGCAGCGTGGAAAGTGTCGGGGGCCGGGAGCAGTACTTC. This sequence encodes CSVESVGGREQYF.

V is TRBV6-5 and J is TRBJ1-2, with 8 nucleotides matching TRBD1. Germline trimming cut 4 bases from V and 6 bases from J; bases unmatched to any gene: 7. The CDR3 has 14 amino acids. CDR1 is MNHEY and CDR2 is SVGAGI in the germline V gene. The CDR3 region is CASSSPRGLHGYTF. Written as DNA, the CDR3 is TGTGCCAGCAGTTCGCCCAGGGGGCTGCATGGCTACACCTTC.

This clonotype was found a few times. The chain combines TRBV28 with TRBJ2-6, with D tentatively TRBD2 (5 bases). The germline V gene has CDR1 MDHEN and CDR2 SYDVKM. The V end lost 4 bases, the J end lost 0 bases, and 16 bases lay between the germline ends. The CDR3 extends over 18 amino acids. The CDR3 spells CASSSSWTFSSGANVLTF. For the CDR3, the DNA is TGTGCCAGCAGTTCCTCGTGGACTTTTAGCTCTGGGGCCAACGTCCTGACTTTC. Based on the CDR3 plus reference TRBV28 and TRBJ2-6, the full variable domain is DVKVTQSSRYLVKRTGEKVFLECVQDMDHENMFWYRQDPGLGLRLIYFSYDVKMKEKGDIPEGYSVSREKKERFSLILESASTNQTSMYLCASSSSWTFSSGANVLTFGAGSRLTVL.

This clonotype has a handful of counts. V gene TRBV29-1 combines with J gene TRBJ2-5, with D tentatively TRBD2 (7 bases). CDR3 length: 13 residues. The germline CDR1 and CDR2 sequences are SQVTM and ANQGSEA. The ends were cut back, 3 bases at V and 4 bases at J, with 12 bases in the middle. CDR3 sequence (DNA): TGCAGCGTTGAGGGGGGGGCAGGAGAGACCCAGTACTTC. This codes for CSVEGGAGETQYF.

This clonotype was observed a single time. This chain connects TRBV7-2 to TRBJ2-7; D not certain. The J call may be in error: the DNA end matches TRBJ2-5 better. The CDR3 runs to 12 residues. The germline V gene encodes CDR1 SGHTA and CDR2 FQGNSA. The CDR3, as DNA: TGTGCCAGCAGCTTACCCAAAGAGACCCAGTACTTC. It encodes CASSLPKETQYF.

This clonotype occurred a few times. The V gene is TRBV20-1, the J gene TRBJ2-1; D is unresolved. The CDR3 runs to 15 residues. The V end lost 0 bases, the J end lost 4 bases, and 13 bases lay between the germline ends. Germline lookup yields CDR1 DFQATT and CDR2 SNEGSKA (reference sequence). The CDR3 is CSARDSGAIYNEQFF. As DNA, the CDR3 is TGCAGTGCTAGAGATTCCGGAGCCATTTACAATGAGCAGTTCTTC.

This clonotype was seen more than once but under ten times. The V gene is TRBV10-3, the J gene TRBJ2-7, with D unresolved. CDR1 and CDR2 (germline): ENHRY, SYGVKD. There are 12 residues in the CDR3. Trimming stripped 6 bases from V and 4 bases from J, with 10 bases between. CDR3 sequence reads: CAISQDGYEQYF. For the CDR3, the DNA is TGTGCCATCAGCCAGGACGGGTACGAGCAGTACTTC.

This clonotype was found many times. This chain uses TRBV24-1 with TRBJ2-3; 9 bases line up with TRBD1. Germline CDR1 reads KGHDR; CDR2 reads SFDVKD. The CDR3 extends over 16 amino acids. The V and J ends lost 4 bases and 6 bases, in that order; junction bases with no gene match: 10. The CDR3 loop is CATSEPPGTGMDTQYF. The CDR3 region has the DNA TGTGCCACCAGTGAACCTCCCGGGACAGGGATGGATACGCAGTATTTT.

A few counts support this clonotype. The rearrangement joins TRBV12-3 or TRBV12-4 to TRBJ2-7; D gene ambiguous. Between the trimmed V and J ends, which lost 1 base and 5 bases, there was a span of 9 bases. The CDR3 contains 13 residues. Here the CDR3 DNA reads TGTGCCAGCAGTTTAGTATCCAGAAACGAGCAGTACTTC. Translated: CASSLVSRNEQYF.

This clonotype was detected only a few times. The chain is built from TRBV19 and TRBJ2-1; 8 bases match TRBD2. V lost 4 bases to trimming and J lost 4 bases; unmatched junction nucleotides: 6. Germline CDR1 LNHDA, CDR2 SQIVND (reference sequence). CDR3 length equals 15 residues. Here the CDR3 reads CASSKTSGDYNEQFF. CDR3 in DNA: TGTGCCAGTAGTAAAACTAGCGGAGATTACAATGAGCAGTTCTTC.

V and J are TRBV27 and TRBJ2-1; TRBD2 aligns across 7 bases. With V trimmed by 4 bases and J by 5 bases, 5 bases remained unmatched. The germline V gene encodes CDR1 MNHEY and CDR2 SMNVEV (reference sequence). This CDR3 has 14 amino acids. Here the CDR3 reads CASSSLAENNEQFF. CDR3 bases: TGTGCCAGCAGTTCCCTAGCGGAAAACAATGAGCAGTTCTTC.

The chain combines TRBV6-5 with TRBJ1-2; D not certain. V was shortened by 6 bases and J by 4 bases, with 15 bases between the two germline ends. Germline V gene sequence: CDR1 MNHEY, CDR2 SVGAGI. The CDR3 runs to 14 residues. CDR3 sequence reads: CASRNRGSGYGYTF. CDR3 DNA sequence: TGTGCCAGCAGAAATCGGGGTTCGGGCTATGGCTACACCTTC.

CDR3 amino acids: CSASKAGYNEQFF. CDR3 sequence (DNA): TGCAGTGCTAGTAAAGCGGGCTACAATGAGCAGTTCTTC. The rearrangement uses TRBV20-1 and TRBJ2-1, with D perhaps matching TRBD2 (6 bases). The ends were cut back, 3 bases at V and 3 bases at J, with 9 bases in the middle. Looked up from germline, CDR1 is DFQATT and CDR2 is SNEGSKA (reference sequence). CDR3 length: 13 amino acids.

This clonotype was recorded only once. The J gene is TRBJ1-5, the V gene TRBV7-9; D remains ambiguous. Germline CDR1 is SEHNR and CDR2 is FQNEAQ (reference sequence). Trimming shortened V by 1 base and J by 15 bases, and 16 bases separated the two germline ends. The CDR3 length is 13 residues. The CDR3 sequence: CASSLEAGSEMHF. The CDR3 DNA reads TGTGCCAGCAGCTTAGAGGCGGGGAGCGAGATGCATTTT. The variable domain in full, with the rest retrieved from reference TRBV7-9 and TRBJ1-5, is DTGVSQNPRHKITKRGQNVTFRCDPISEHNRLYWYRQTLGQGPEFLTYFQNEAQLEKSRLLSDRFSAERPKGSFSTLEIQRTEQGDSAMYLCASSLEAGSEMHFGDGTRLSIL.

This clonotype was counted a few times. The V gene is TRBV28, the J gene TRBJ1-2; D ambiguous. V was pared by 7 bases and J by 5 bases, with 8 bases between. Germline V CDR1 and CDR2: MDHEN, SYDVKM. This CDR3 spans 11 amino acids. The CDR3 spells CASTWMYGYTF. The CDR3 DNA reads as TGTGCCAGCACATGGATGTATGGCTACACCTTC.

This clonotype has only a few counts. The J gene is TRBJ2-7, the V gene TRBV20-1; no definite D call. The J call may not be correct, given that the DNA end is closer to TRBJ2-5. Per the germline V gene, CDR1 is DFQATT and CDR2 is SNEGSKA (reference sequence). The CDR3 is 13 residues long. CDR3 sequence (DNA): TGCAGTGCCTATACCACCCATGGGGAGACCCAGTACTTC. Translation gives CSAYTTHGETQYF.

This clonotype was observed a handful of times. V and J are TRBV10-3 and TRBJ2-7; D possibly corresponds to TRBD2 (7 bases). Trimming cost V 4 bases and J 4 bases, with 17 bases left between them. The germline V gene has CDR1 ENHRY and CDR2 SYGVKD. This CDR3 has 15 amino acids. As DNA, the CDR3 is TGTGCCATCAGTGCTAGGGGGGGCTCAGAGTACGAGCAGTACTTC. This gives the protein CAISARGGSEYEQYF.

In its sample, this clonotype was seen a few times. The rearrangement joins TRBV3-1 to TRBJ2-3, with a tentative D call TRBD1 (6 bases). Deletions cut 0 bases from V and 1 base from J, with 8 bases between. This CDR3 is 15 amino acids long. Germline V gene lookup returns CDR1 LGHDT and CDR2 YNNKEL (reference sequence). Here the CDR3 DNA reads TGTGCCAGCAGCCAAGATCACAGGGGCACAGATACGCAGTATTTT. This sequence encodes CASSQDHRGTDTQYF.

This clonotype was found many times. The gene calls are TRBV20-1 and TRBJ2-5, with unresolved D. Per the germline V gene, CDR1 is DFQATT and CDR2 is SNEGSKA (reference sequence). Trimming removed 3 bases at V and 2 bases at J, with 13 bases between. The CDR3 covers 14 residues. For the CDR3, the DNA is TGCAGTGCTAGGGACGGGTCCAAGCAAGAGACCCAGTACTTC. This encodes CSARDGSKQETQYF.

There are a few counts of this clonotype. Here the CDR3 reads CASSLSGLGGSNEQFF. The CDR3 DNA reads TGTGCCAGCAGTTTATCGGGCCTCGGAGGGAGTAATGAGCAGTTCTTC. This chain connects TRBV27 to TRBJ2-1; D is possibly TRBD2 (6 bases). Germline V gene data show CDR1 as MNHEY and CDR2 as SMNVEV (reference sequence). The ends were cut back, 0 bases at V and 7 bases at J, with 16 bases in the middle. The length of the CDR3 is 16 residues.